Given below is one T cell receptor beta chain in context. This entry comes from a study of blood T cell repertoires in COVID-19. For the study at large: The samples span acute and convalescent COVID-19 from the United States, Italy and Spain.

Participant age was about 18 to 95 years, and participants resided in about two dozen US areas. Original handling: Using reference gene primer amplification, nucleated cell counts were estimated. Only in-frame clones appear in the TCRdb table, and some are missing; sequencing was by immunoSEQ multiplex PCR. Clone size and V and J calls were adopted from that table, with D and trimming inferred from the DNA. Of some 140,000 clones in the sample, 80% to 90% are singletons; the top ten hold 2.4%. The sequence was obtained from a man aged 40-49 years with acute COVID-19. The sample was PBMCs or T cells enriched from blood (not recorded which).

In DNA form, the CDR3 reads TGTGCCAGCAGTGATTCCCGGGACAGGGGAGAAGCTTTCTTT. Encoded protein: CASSDSRDRGEAFF. The V gene is TRBV2, the J gene TRBJ1-1, with 10 bases lining up with TRBD1. The V gene end was trimmed by 3 bases and the J gene end by 8 bases; junction bases not matched to a gene: 6. Germline loops: CDR1 SNHLY, CDR2 FYNNEI. CDR3 length equals 14 residues.